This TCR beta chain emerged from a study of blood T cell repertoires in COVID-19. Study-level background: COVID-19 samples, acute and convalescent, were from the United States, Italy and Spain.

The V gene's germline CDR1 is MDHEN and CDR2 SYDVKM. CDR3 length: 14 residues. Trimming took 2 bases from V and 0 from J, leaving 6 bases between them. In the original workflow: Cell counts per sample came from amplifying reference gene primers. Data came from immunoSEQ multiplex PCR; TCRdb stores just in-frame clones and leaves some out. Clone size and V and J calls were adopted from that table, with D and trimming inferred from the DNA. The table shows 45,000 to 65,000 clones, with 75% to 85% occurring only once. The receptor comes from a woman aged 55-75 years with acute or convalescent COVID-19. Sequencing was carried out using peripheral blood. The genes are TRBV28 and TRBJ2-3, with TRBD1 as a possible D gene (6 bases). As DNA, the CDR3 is TGTGCCAGCAGTTTAGGGGGCAGCACAGATACGCAGTATTTT. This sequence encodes CASSLGGSTDTQYF. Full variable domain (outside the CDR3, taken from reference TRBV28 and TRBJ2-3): DVKVTQSSRYLVKRTGEKVFLECVQDMDHENMFWYRQDPGLGLRLIYFSYDVKMKEKGDIPEGYSVSREKKERFSLILESASTNQTSMYLCASSLGGSTDTQYFGPGTRLTVL.